The 21 T cell receptor beta chains below all came from one sample that was sequenced in a study of T cells in Graves' hyperthyroidism and ophthalmopathy (dated by TCRdb to the late 2010s). The library was obtained by multiplex PCR. Reads for this sample came from an Illumina HiSeq 2000. Amplification of TCR beta CDR3 regions was carried out from RNA transcripts. A first-round RT-PCR of the TCR CDR3 used the HTBI primer set with the Qiagen OneStep RT-PCR kit. TCRdb applied fastp at Q25 and MiXCR to the public reads, then kept only in-frame beta chains. Records with the same CDR3 protein are collapsed into one entry carrying the most frequent genes and DNA. The sample table holds about 840,000 distinct CDR3 sequences, of which more than 30% were seen once. About 9% of the sample is taken by the ten largest. Sequencing was done on a sample of blood. The receptors shown here come from a man younger than 35 with Graves' hyperthyroidism.

The chain carries TRBV9 and TRBJ1-1, with a weak D call TRBD1 (5 bases). V was cut by 7 bases and J by 3 bases, with 13 bases left in between. The CDR3 runs 13 residues. Germline CDR1 and CDR2: SGDLS and YYNGEE. CDR3 nucleotide sequence: TGTGCCAGCGGACATACAGGATACACTGAAGCTTTCTTT. This translates into CASGHTGYTEAFF.

This clonotype appeared many times. The gene calls are TRBV29-1 and TRBJ2-5; no clear D gene. V shed 2 bases and J shed 1 base, with 5 bases lying between them. CDR3 size: 12 residues. The germline V gene has CDR1 SQVTM and CDR2 ANQGSEA. The CDR3 reads CSVERLQETQYF. The CDR3 DNA reads as TGCAGCGTTGAACGACTCCAAGAGACCCAGTACTTC.

In the case of this clonotype: This could be a read error, since a much larger clone is one nucleotide away. The chain combines TRBV9 with TRBJ1-5; possibly TRBD1 for D (5 bases). V dropped 0 bases and J dropped 5 bases, with 12 bases sitting between them. CDR3 length: 15 amino acids. Germline CDR1 and CDR2: SGDLS and YYNGEE. CDR3 residues: CASSVGPGGDQPQHF. The CDR3 nucleotides read TGTGCCAGCAGCGTAGGCCCTGGAGGGGATCAGCCCCAGCATTTT.

This clonotype was detected ten times or more. V is TRBV5-1 and J is TRBJ1-2; D not resolved. This CDR3 is 14 amino acids long. V was pared by 0 bases and J by 2 bases, with 8 bases between. Per germline, CDR1 SGHRS and CDR2 YFSETQ. In DNA, the CDR3 is TGCGCCAGCAGCTTGGACGGCTCCAACTATGGCTACACCTTC. It yields the protein CASSLDGSNYGYTF.

A single count supports this clonotype. The chain has TRBV7-2 and TRBJ2-5, with 8 bases matching TRBD2. Trimming cost V 5 bases and J 4 bases; bases outside gene matches: 15. The CDR3 contains 17 residues. Germline V lookup: CDR1 SGHTA, CDR2 FQGNSA. CDR3 amino acids: CASSGGTRGSLAETQYF. For the CDR3, the DNA is TGTGCCAGCAGCGGGGGGACTAGGGGATCTTTGGCAGAGACCCAGTACTTC.

The rearrangement links TRBV10-3 to TRBJ2-7, with TRBD1 matching over 10 bases. The V gene's germline CDR1 is ENHRY and CDR2 SYGVKD. Trimming cost V 10 bases and J 4 bases; bases outside gene matches: 13. The CDR3 loop spans 15 amino acids. This CDR3 reads CASSPQTGGKYEQYF. The CDR3 DNA reads as TGTGCCAGCAGCCCGCAGACAGGGGGCAAGTACGAGCAGTACTTC.

The V gene is TRBV7-2, the J gene TRBJ1-3; D possibly corresponds to TRBD1 (6 bases). The CDR3 covers 17 residues. Deletions cut 1 base from V and 0 bases from J, with 13 bases between. Germline loops: CDR1 SGHTA, CDR2 FQGNSA. CDR3 in amino acids: CASSLGPHRASGNTIYF. Here the CDR3 DNA reads TGTGCCAGCAGCTTAGGCCCCCACAGGGCCTCTGGAAACACCATATATTTT.

This chain links TRBV29-1 with TRBJ2-2; D is perhaps TRBD2 (5 bases). Germline assignment: CDR1 SQVTM and CDR2 ANQGSEA. The CDR3 sequence is 13 residues long. The CDR3 nucleotides read TGCAGTGCCGAATCCGGGGTGACCGGGGAGCTGTTTTTT. This sequence encodes CSAESGVTGELFF.

At least ten counts were recorded for this clonotype. J is TRBJ1-2 and V is TRBV5-5; no clear D. The germline gives CDR1 SGHKS, CDR2 YYEKEE (reference sequence). This CDR3 has 12 residues. Trimming stripped 0 bases from V and 8 bases from J, with 8 bases between. CDR3 sequence (DNA): TGTGCCAGCAGCTTGGTAGTGGCCGGCTACACCTTC. Its translation: CASSLVVAGYTF.

The chain combines TRBV7-6 with TRBJ2-1, with D possibly TRBD2 on 5 matching bases. The CDR3 totals 14 residues. Germline assignment: CDR1 SGHVS and CDR2 FNYEAQ. The V end was cut by 4 bases, the J end by 7 bases, with 14 bases between. The DNA of the CDR3 is TGTGCCAGCAGCTCCCCCGGGGTGAGGAATGAGCAGTTCTTC. Translation gives CASSSPGVRNEQFF.

The CDR3 is CASSFKSSANYGYTF. The CDR3 bases are TGTGCCAGCAGCTTTAAGAGTTCAGCTAACTATGGCTACACCTTC. V is TRBV7-3 and J is TRBJ1-2, with D uncertain. Per germline, CDR1 SGHTA and CDR2 FQGTGA. V dropped 3 bases and J dropped 0 bases, with 11 bases sitting between them. CDR3 length: 15 amino acids. The whole variable domain, remainder taken from reference TRBV7-3 and TRBJ1-2, is GAGVSQTPSNKVTEKGKYVELRCDPISGHTALYWYRQSLGQGPEFLIYFQGTGAADDSGLPNDRFFAVRPEGSVSTLKIQRTERGDSAVYLCASSFKSSANYGYTFGSGTRLTVV.

This clonotype was observed a handful of times. The chain carries TRBV12-3 or TRBV12-4 and TRBJ1-6; D perhaps matches TRBD1 (6 bases). V lost 5 bases and J 5 bases, leaving 10 bases between the germline ends. CDR3 size: 14 residues. CDR3 sequence reads: CASSPRTDNSPLHF. As DNA, the CDR3 is TGTGCCAGCAGTCCCCGGACAGATAATTCACCCCTCCACTTT.

This chain links TRBV24-1 with TRBJ2-2; the D is unclear. The V gene's germline CDR1 is KGHDR and CDR2 SFDVKD. Trimming stripped 10 bases from V and 5 bases from J, with 7 bases between. The CDR3 has 11 residues. Here the CDR3 reads CATGWTGELFF. CDR3 bases: TGTGCCACAGGGTGGACCGGGGAGCTGTTTTTT.

This clonotype was counted at least ten times. The CDR3 bases are TGTGCCAGCAGCTCACAGGGGTATGGGGCCAACGTCCTGACTTTC. Its translation is CASSSQGYGANVLTF. The V and J genes are TRBV5-5 and TRBJ2-6, with 7 positions matching TRBD1. The V gene's germline CDR1 is SGHKS and CDR2 YYEKEE (reference sequence). CDR3 length: 15 residues. The V and J ends lost 3 bases and 3 bases, in that order; junction bases with no gene match: 3.

This clonotype was recorded a few times. The genes are TRBV7-3 and TRBJ2-2, with a possible D match to TRBD2 (5 bases). The CDR3 is made up of 13 amino acids. Looked up from germline, CDR1 is SGHTA and CDR2 is FQGTGA. The V gene lost 6 bases and the J gene lost 4 bases, with 9 bases spanning the gap. The CDR3 is CASRRGPTGELFF. CDR3 bases: TGTGCCAGCAGGCGAGGGCCCACCGGGGAGCTGTTTTTT.

Concerning this clonotype: This is likely a read error, given that the CDR3 carries no conserved phenylalanine or tryptophan at its end. J is TRBJ1-1 and V is TRBV2; weak D call: TRBD1 (5 bases). CDR1 is SNHLY and CDR2 is FYNNEI in the germline V gene. This CDR3 has 13 amino acids. CDR3 sequence (DNA): TGTGCCGGCAGTGCAGGGTGGGACACTGAAGCTTTCTCT. The encoded protein is CAGSAGWDTEAFS.

A few counts support this clonotype. The gene calls are TRBV6-5 and TRBJ1-5, with D uncertain. V was trimmed by 4 bases and J by 3 bases, leaving 13 bases between them. There are 15 residues in the CDR3. Germline CDR1 reads MNHEY; CDR2 reads SVGAGI. Here the CDR3 DNA reads TGTGCCAGCAGTTCCGCCGACCGACACAATCAGCCCCAGCATTTT. Amino acids: CASSSADRHNQPQHF.

With regard to this clonotype: Relative to the germline gene, one junction end is altered; a read error may explain this. The chain combines TRBV7-9 with TRBJ1-1, with a possible D match to TRBD1 (5 bases). The germline V gene encodes CDR1 SEHNR and CDR2 FQNEAQ (reference sequence). The CDR3 has 12 residues. This CDR3 reads CASGLTDTEAFF. The DNA for the CDR3 is TGTGCCAGCGGCTTGACAGACACTGAAGCTTTCTTT.

Ten or more counts support this clonotype. This chain uses TRBV13 with TRBJ1-2; TRBD1 matches at 8 bases. The germline CDR1 and CDR2 sequences are PRHDT and FYEKMQ (reference sequence). J lost 5 bases, V lost 1 base, and 3 bases had no gene match. This CDR3 has 14 amino acids. CDR3 sequence: CASSLEGTGYGYTF. The CDR3 DNA reads as TGTGCCAGCAGCTTAGAGGGGACAGGTTATGGCTACACCTTC. The variable domain in full, completed from reference TRBV13 and TRBJ1-2, reads AAGVIQSPRHLIKEKRETATLKCYPIPRHDTVYWYQQGPGQDPQFLISFYEKMQSDKGSIPDRFSAQQFSDYHSELNMSSLELGDSALYFCASSLEGTGYGYTFGSGTRLTVV.

This clonotype has more than one count but fewer than ten. This chain connects TRBV12-3 or TRBV12-4 to TRBJ2-7; D gene ambiguous. This CDR3 has 12 amino acids. V lost 6 bases and J lost 6, with 12 bases in between. The CDR3 coding sequence is TGTGCCAGCAGCTGGACGGCACTCGAGCAGTACTTC. This translates into CASSWTALEQYF.

This clonotype showed up just once. This sequence joins TRBV7-2 and TRBJ1-6; D unclear. V was cut by 5 bases and J by 10 bases, with 15 bases left in between. From germline, CDR1 is SGHTA and CDR2 FQGNSA. This CDR3 is built from 14 residues. CDR3 nucleotides: TGTGCCAGCAGCCCCGGAGACTTCCTATCACCCCTCCACTTT. It yields the protein CASSPGDFLSPLHF.